The source of this T cell receptor (beta chain) is a study of shared clonotypes between healthy human individuals. CDR3 length: 16 amino acids. V lost 1 base, J lost 1 base, and 12 bases lay in between. The germline gives CDR1 MGHDK, CDR2 SYGVNS. CD4+ cells yielded CD45RA+ naive and CD45RA-negative memory subsets. Findings of the study overall: Represented diversity (both genetic and exposure-history) was limited by the small number of donors. Sequencing depth was a factor that was expected to affect clonotype sharing among donors.

Comments on this clone: Its matching antigen is unknown.

Clones were read by immunoSEQ multiplex PCR, and TCRdb kept only the in-frame ones, dropping some. The sample holds roughly 530,000 clones, 90% to 96% seen once. The genes are TRBV25-1 and TRBJ2-3; either TRBD1 or TRBD2 may supply D (6 bases each). The sample comprised naive CD4+ T cells sorted from blood. Subset meaning: CD45RA+ positively selected. The receptor's source is a young woman in good health. As DNA, the CDR3 is TGTGCCAGCAGTGAATGGGGTAGGGGGGGCACAGATACGCAGTATTTT. Its protein product is CASSEWGRGGTDTQYF.